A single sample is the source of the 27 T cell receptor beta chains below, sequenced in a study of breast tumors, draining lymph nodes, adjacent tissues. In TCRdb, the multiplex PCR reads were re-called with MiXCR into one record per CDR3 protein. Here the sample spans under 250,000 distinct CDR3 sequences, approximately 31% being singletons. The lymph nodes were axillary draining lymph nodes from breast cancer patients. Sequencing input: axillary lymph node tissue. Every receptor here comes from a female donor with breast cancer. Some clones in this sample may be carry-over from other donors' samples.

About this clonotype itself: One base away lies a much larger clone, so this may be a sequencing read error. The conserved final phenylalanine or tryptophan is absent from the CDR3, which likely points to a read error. The CDR3 region is CASSFGSPLHL. The CDR3 region has the DNA TGTGCCAGCAGTTTCGGATCACCCCTCCACCTT. The genes are TRBV28 and TRBJ1-6; D gene unclear. The CDR3 contains 11 residues. V lost 3 bases to trimming and J lost 10 bases, with 4 bases between them. Germline values: CDR1 MDHEN, CDR2 SYDVKM.

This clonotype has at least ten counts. CDR3 in amino acids: CASSLSTGGPYEQYF. DNA for the CDR3: TGTGCCAGCAGCCTATCGACAGGGGGGCCCTACGAGCAGTACTTC. The chain recombines TRBV11-3 with TRBJ2-7; TRBD1 aligns across 9 bases. The CDR3 sequence is 15 residues long. V gave up 5 bases and J gave up 2 bases; unmatched junction bases: 7. Germline-derived CDR1 and CDR2 are SGHNT and YENEEA. The full variable domain, completed using reference TRBV11-3 and TRBJ2-7, is EAGVVQSPRYKIIEKKQPVAFWCNPISGHNTLYWYLQNLGQGPELLIRYENEEAVDDSQLPKDRFSAERLKGVDSTLKIQPAELGDSAVYLCASSLSTGGPYEQYFGPGTRLTVT.

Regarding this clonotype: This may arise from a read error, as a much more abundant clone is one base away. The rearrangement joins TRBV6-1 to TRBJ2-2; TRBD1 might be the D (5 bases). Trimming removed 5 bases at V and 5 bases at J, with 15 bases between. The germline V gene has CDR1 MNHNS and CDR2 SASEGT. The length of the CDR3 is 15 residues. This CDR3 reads CASSQGSIRTGELFF. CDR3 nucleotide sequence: TGTGCCAGCAGTCAGGGAAGTATAAGGACCGGGGAGCTGTTTTTT.

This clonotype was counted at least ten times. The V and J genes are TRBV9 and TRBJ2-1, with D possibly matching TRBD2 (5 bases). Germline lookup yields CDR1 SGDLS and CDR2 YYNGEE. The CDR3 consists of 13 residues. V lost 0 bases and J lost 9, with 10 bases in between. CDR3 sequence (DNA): TGTGCCAGCAGCGTAGAACTAGGACCTGAGCAGTTCTTC. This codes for CASSVELGPEQFF.

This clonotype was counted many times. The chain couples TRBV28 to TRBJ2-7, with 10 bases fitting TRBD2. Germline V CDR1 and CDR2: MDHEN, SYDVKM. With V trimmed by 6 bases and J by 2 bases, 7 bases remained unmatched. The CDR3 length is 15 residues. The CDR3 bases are TGTGCCAGCAGCGATCCAGCGGGAGGGCCCTACGAGCAGTACTTC. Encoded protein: CASSDPAGGPYEQYF.

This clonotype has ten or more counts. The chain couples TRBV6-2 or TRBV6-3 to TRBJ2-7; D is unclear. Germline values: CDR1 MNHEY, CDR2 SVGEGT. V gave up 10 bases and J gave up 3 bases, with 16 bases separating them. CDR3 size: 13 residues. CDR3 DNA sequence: TGTGCCACCTCGTTTGCTAATCTCTACGAGCAGTACTTC. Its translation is CATSFANLYEQYF.

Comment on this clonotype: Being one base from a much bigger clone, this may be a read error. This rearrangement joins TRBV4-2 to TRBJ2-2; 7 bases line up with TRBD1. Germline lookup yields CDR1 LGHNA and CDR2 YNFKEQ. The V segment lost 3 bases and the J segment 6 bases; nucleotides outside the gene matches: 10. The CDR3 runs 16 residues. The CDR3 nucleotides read TGTGCCAGCAGCCAGCCCGGGACAGTTAACGCCGGGGAGCTGTTTTTT. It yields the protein CASSQPGTVNAGELFF.

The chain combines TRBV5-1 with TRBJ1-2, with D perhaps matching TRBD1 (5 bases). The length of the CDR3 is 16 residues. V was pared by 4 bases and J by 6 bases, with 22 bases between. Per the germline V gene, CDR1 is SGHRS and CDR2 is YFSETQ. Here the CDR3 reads CASSRDDRLALHGYTF. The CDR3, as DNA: TGCGCCAGCAGCCGGGATGACAGACTGGCCCTTCATGGCTACACCTTC.

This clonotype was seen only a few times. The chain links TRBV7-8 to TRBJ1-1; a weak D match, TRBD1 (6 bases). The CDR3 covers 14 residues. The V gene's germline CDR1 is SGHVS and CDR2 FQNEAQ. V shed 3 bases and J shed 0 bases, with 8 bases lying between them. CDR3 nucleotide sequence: TGTGCCAGCAGCTTGGGACACCTGAACACTGAAGCTTTCTTT. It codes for CASSLGHLNTEAFF.

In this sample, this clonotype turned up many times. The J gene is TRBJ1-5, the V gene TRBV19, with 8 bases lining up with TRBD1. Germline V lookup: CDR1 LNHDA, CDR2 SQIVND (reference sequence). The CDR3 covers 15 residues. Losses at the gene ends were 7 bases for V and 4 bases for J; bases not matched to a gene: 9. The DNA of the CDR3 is TGTGCCAGTACCGTCATCGACAGGGGAAATCAGCCCCAGCATTTT. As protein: CASTVIDRGNQPQHF.

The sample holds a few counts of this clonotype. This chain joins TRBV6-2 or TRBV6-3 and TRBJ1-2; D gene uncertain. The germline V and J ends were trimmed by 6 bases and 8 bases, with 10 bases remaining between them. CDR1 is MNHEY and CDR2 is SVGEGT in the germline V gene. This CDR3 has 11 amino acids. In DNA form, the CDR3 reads TGTGCCAGCAGGCGGTCCGGCGGCTACACCTTC. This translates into CASRRSGGYTF.

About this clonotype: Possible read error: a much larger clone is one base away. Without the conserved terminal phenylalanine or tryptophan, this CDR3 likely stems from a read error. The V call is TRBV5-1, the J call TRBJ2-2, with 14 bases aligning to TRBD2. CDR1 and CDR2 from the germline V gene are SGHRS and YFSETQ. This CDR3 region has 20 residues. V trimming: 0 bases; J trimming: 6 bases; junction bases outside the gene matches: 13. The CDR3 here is CASSLGRFGTSGRKAGELFS. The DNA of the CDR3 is TGCGCCAGCAGCTTGGGCCGTTTCGGGACTAGCGGGAGAAAGGCCGGGGAGCTGTTTTCT.

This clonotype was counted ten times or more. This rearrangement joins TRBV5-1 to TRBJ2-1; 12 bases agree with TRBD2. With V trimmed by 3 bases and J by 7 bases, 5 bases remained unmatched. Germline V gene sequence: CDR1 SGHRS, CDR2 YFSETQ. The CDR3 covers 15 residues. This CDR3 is CASSSGLAGPNEQFF. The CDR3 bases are TGCGCCAGCAGCTCCGGACTAGCGGGACCTAATGAGCAGTTCTTC.

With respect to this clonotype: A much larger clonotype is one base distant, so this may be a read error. The CDR3 loop is CTSSHSKGARNGYTF. In DNA, the CDR3 is TGTACCAGCAGTCACTCGAAGGGGGCGCGTAATGGCTACACCTTC. The chain joins TRBV6-5 to TRBJ1-2, with TRBD1 identical over 7 bases. CDR1 is MNHEY and CDR2 is SVGAGI in the germline V gene. CDR3 size: 15 residues.

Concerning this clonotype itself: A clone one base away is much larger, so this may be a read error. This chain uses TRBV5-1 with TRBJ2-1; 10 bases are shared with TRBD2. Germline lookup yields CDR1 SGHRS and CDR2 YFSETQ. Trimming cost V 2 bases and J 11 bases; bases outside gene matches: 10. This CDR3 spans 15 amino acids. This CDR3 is CASSLPLAGEGKQFF. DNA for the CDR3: TGCGCCAGCAGCTTACCTCTAGCGGGAGAGGGGAAGCAGTTCTTC.

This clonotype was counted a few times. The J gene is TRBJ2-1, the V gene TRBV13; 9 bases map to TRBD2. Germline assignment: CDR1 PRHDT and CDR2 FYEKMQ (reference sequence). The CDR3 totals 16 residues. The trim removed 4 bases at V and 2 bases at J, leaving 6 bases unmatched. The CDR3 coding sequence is TGTGCCAGCAGCTCACCTAGCGGGATCGCCTACAATGAGCAGTTCTTC. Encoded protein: CASSSPSGIAYNEQFF.

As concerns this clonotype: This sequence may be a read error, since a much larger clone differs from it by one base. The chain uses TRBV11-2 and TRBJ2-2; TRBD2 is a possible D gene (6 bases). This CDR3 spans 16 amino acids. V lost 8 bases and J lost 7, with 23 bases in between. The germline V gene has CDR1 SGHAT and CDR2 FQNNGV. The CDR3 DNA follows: TGTGCCAGCGGGTTGCGGGATCAATCCCGCGGCGGGGAGCTGTTTTTT. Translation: CASGLRDQSRGGELFF.

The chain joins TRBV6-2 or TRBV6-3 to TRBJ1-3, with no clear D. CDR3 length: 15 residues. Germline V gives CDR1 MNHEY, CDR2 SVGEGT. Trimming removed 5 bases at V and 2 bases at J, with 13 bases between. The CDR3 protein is CASSHTELAGNTIYF. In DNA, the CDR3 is TGTGCCAGCAGTCACACCGAGTTGGCTGGAAACACCATATATTTT.

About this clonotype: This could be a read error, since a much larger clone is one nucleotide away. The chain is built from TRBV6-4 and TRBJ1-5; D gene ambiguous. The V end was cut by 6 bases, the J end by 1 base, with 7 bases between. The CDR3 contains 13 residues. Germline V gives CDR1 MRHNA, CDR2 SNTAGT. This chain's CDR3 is CASRPASNQPQHF. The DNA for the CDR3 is TGTGCCAGCAGACCCGCGAGCAATCAGCCCCAGCATTTT.

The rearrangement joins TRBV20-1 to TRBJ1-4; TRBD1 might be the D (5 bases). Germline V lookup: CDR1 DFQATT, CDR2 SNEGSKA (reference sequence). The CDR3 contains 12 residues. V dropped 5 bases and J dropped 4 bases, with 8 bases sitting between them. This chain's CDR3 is CSAPGRNEKLFF. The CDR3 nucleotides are TGCAGTGCTCCGGGGCGTAATGAAAAACTGTTTTTT.

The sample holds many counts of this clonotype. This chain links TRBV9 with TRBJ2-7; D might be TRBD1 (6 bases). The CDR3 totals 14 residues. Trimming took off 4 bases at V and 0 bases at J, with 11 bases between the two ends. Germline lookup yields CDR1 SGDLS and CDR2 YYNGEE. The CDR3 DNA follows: TGTGCCAGCAGCAATCCGGGACACTCCTACGAGCAGTACTTC. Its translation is CASSNPGHSYEQYF.

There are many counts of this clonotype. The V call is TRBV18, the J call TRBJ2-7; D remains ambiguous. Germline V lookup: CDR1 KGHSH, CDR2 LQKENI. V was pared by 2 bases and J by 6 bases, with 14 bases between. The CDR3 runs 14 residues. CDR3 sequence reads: CASSPYPSSFEQYF. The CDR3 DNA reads TGTGCCAGCTCACCATATCCTTCCTCGTTCGAGCAGTACTTC.

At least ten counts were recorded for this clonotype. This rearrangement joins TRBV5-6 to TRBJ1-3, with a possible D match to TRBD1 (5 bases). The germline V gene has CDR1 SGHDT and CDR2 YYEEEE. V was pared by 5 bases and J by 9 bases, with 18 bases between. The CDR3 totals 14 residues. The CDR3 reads CASRTGGAGGTIYF. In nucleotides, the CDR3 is TGTGCCAGCAGGACCGGAGGGGCAGGAGGCACCATATATTTT.

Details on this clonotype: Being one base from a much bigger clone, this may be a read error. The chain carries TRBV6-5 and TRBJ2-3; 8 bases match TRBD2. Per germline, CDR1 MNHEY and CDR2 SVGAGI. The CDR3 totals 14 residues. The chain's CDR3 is CASSRRTSRDTQYF. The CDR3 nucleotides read TGTGCCAGCAGTCGCCGGACTAGCAGAGATACGCAGTATTTT.

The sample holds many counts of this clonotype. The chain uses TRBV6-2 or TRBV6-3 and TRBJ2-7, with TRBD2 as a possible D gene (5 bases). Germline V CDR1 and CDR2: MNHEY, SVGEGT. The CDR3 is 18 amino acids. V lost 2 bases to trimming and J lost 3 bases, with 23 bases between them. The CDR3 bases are TGTGCCAGCAGTTACCCGGTGGGTCCGGGCCTCGGACTCTACGAGCAGTACTTC. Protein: CASSYPVGPGLGLYEQYF.

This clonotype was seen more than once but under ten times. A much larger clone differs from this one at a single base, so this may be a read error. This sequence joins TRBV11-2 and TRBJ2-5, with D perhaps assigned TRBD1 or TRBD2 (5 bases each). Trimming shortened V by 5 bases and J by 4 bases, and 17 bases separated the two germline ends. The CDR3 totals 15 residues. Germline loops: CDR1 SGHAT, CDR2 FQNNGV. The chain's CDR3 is CASSIKAGTGETQYF. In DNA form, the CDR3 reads TGTGCCAGCAGCATAAAGGCTGGGACGGGAGAGACCCAGTACTTC.

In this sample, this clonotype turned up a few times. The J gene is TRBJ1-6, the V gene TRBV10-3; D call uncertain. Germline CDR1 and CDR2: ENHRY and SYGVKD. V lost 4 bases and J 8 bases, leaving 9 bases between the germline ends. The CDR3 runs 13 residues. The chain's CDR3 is CAISAEGDSPLHF. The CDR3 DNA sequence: TGTGCCATCAGTGCGGAGGGCGATTCACCCCTCCACTTT.